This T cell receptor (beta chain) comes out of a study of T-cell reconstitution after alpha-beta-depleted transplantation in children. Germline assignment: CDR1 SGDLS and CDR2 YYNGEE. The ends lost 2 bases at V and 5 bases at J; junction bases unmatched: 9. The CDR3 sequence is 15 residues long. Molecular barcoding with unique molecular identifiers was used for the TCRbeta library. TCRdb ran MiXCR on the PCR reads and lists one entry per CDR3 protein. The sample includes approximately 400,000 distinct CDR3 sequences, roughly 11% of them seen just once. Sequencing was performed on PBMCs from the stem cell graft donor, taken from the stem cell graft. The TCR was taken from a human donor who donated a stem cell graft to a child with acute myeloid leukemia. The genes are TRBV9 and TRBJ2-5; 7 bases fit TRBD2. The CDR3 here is CASSVVGVGGETQYF. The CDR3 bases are TGTGCCAGCAGCGTTGTAGGGGTCGGGGGGGAGACCCAGTACTTC.